The 18 T cell receptor beta chains listed next were all sequenced from one sample in a study of blood T cell repertoires in COVID-19. The protocol was immunoSEQ multiplex PCR, while the TCRdb copy is restricted to in-frame clones and leaves out a portion. The data show 350,000 or so clones, over 85% seen once. Sequencing used peripheral blood. The receptors derive from an older woman with COVID-19, enrolled during active disease.

The rearrangement uses TRBV5-1 and TRBJ2-7; TRBD2 matches at 14 bases. The V gene's germline CDR1 is SGHRS and CDR2 YFSETQ. Unmatched junction bases numbered 4, after V lost 4 bases and J lost 7 bases. This CDR3 has 14 amino acids. CDR3 nucleotides: TGCGCCAGCAGCCTGGGACTAGCGGGGGATGAGCAGTACTTC. Translation gives CASSLGLAGDEQYF.

CDR3 sequence (DNA): TGTGCCAGCAGCTTCGACAGGGTCCCGAGTCAGCCCCAGCATTTT. It codes for CASSFDRVPSQPQHF. The chain employs TRBV7-9 and TRBJ1-5; 7 bases are shared with TRBD1. V trimming: 3 bases; J trimming: 6 bases; junction bases outside the gene matches: 8. The CDR3 has 15 residues. Germline CDR1 is SEHNR and CDR2 is FQNEAQ (reference sequence).

The chain combines TRBV4-2 with TRBJ1-3; no clear D. Trimming left V 4 bases short and J 4 bases short, with 11 bases between. This CDR3 comprises 14 residues. Germline V CDR1 and CDR2: LGHNA, YNFKEQ. CDR3 sequence reads: CASSPPGTGNTIYF. The CDR3 nucleotides read TGTGCCAGCAGCCCCCCGGGAACGGGAAACACCATATATTTT.

The chain recombines TRBV7-9 with TRBJ2-3, with 9 bases lining up with TRBD2. Trimming cost V 5 bases and J 1 base; bases outside gene matches: 4. The germline V gene encodes CDR1 SEHNR and CDR2 FQNEAQ (reference sequence). The CDR3 runs 15 residues. CDR3 residues: CASSPWTSGTDTQYF. The CDR3 DNA sequence: TGTGCCAGCAGCCCGTGGACTAGCGGCACAGATACGCAGTATTTT.

This chain links TRBV2 with TRBJ2-3, with D hard to call. The CDR3 extends over 14 amino acids. V was pared by 7 bases and J by 3 bases, with 14 bases between. The germline V gene encodes CDR1 SNHLY and CDR2 FYNNEI. The CDR3 DNA reads as TGTGCCAGCACCCCCTACCTCGGGACAGATACGCAGTATTTT. Protein product: CASTPYLGTDTQYF.

The rearrangement links TRBV7-2 to TRBJ1-1, with 7 bases fitting TRBD1. Trimming cost V 3 bases and J 1 base; bases outside gene matches: 2. This CDR3 has 14 residues. CDR1 SGHTA and CDR2 FQGNSA come from the germline V gene. The CDR3 nucleotides are TGTGCCAGCAGCTTTCAGGGGGAGAACACTGAAGCTTTCTTT. This encodes CASSFQGENTEAFF. The full variable domain, rest sourced from reference TRBV7-2 and TRBJ1-1, is GAGVSQSPSNKVTEKGKDVELRCDPISGHTALYWYRQSLGQGLEFLIYFQGNSAPDKSGLPSDRFSAERTGGSVSTLTIQRTQQEDSAVYLCASSFQGENTEAFFGQGTRLTVV.

The chain joins TRBV5-5 to TRBJ1-5; D unresolved. CDR3 length: 14 residues. V dropped 4 bases and J dropped 7 bases, with 15 bases sitting between them. Germline V lookup: CDR1 SGHKS, CDR2 YYEKEE (reference sequence). The CDR3 bases are TGTGCCAGCAGCCCGTCGACACTTGGGCAGCCCCAGCATTTT. This encodes CASSPSTLGQPQHF.

This chain uses TRBV27 with TRBJ1-5; D possibly corresponds to TRBD1 (6 bases). V lost 10 bases and J lost 7, with 20 bases in between. This CDR3 is 14 amino acids long. From germline, CDR1 is MNHEY and CDR2 SMNVEV (reference sequence). CDR3 DNA sequence: TGTGCCATTACCCCCGAGGGGGGGGGACAGCCCCAGCATTTT. Amino acid sequence: CAITPEGGGQPQHF.

This chain joins TRBV2 and TRBJ2-5; D unclear. Germline loops: CDR1 SNHLY, CDR2 FYNNEI. The CDR3 extends over 11 amino acids. The V end lost 5 bases, the J end lost 5 bases, and 6 bases lay between the germline ends. CDR3 in amino acids: CASSSVETQYF. The DNA of the CDR3 is TGTGCCAGCAGTTCCGTGGAGACCCAGTACTTC.

J is TRBJ2-7 and V is TRBV11-2; 8 bases map to TRBD1. The CDR3 loop spans 13 amino acids. With V trimmed by 3 bases and J by 3 bases, 1 base remained unmatched. Germline loops: CDR1 SGHAT, CDR2 FQNNGV. CDR3 nucleotides: TGTGCCAGCAGCTTCGGACAGGGCTACGAGCAGTACTTC. Translated: CASSFGQGYEQYF.

This clone was observed a handful of times. The rearrangement links TRBV7-9 to TRBJ2-5, with 8 bases that match TRBD1. The CDR3 runs to 14 residues. CDR1 is SEHNR, CDR2 FQNEAQ, per germline (reference sequence). The junction had 7 bases not matched to a gene; V was cut back by 5 bases and J by 5 bases. Here the CDR3 DNA reads TGTGCCAGCAGCCCGCGGACAGGGATCGAGACCCAGTACTTC. This gives the protein CASSPRTGIETQYF.

The rearrangement links TRBV4-2 to TRBJ2-7; 8 bases match TRBD2. After removal of 0 bases from V and 5 bases from J, the junction contained 12 bases not matched to a gene. The CDR3 spans 17 residues. In germline, CDR1 is LGHNA, CDR2 YNFKEQ. The CDR3 here is CASSQEGSPGGANEQYF. The CDR3 bases are TGTGCCAGCAGCCAAGAGGGGTCGCCGGGGGGGGCCAACGAGCAGTACTTC.

The rearrangement uses TRBV7-3 and TRBJ1-2, with 7 bases that match TRBD1. This CDR3 has 14 residues. CDR1 and CDR2 (germline): SGHTA, FQGTGA. The J segment lost 4 bases and the V segment lost 5 bases, leaving 7 bases of the junction unmatched. CDR3 nucleotide sequence: TGTGCCAGCAGCCCCAAGACAGGGCCCTATGGCTACACCTTC. This encodes CASSPKTGPYGYTF.

The rearrangement uses TRBV5-1 and TRBJ2-3; the match to TRBD1 covers 8 bases. The CDR3 is 14 amino acids. Germline V gene data show CDR1 as SGHRS and CDR2 as YFSETQ. The V segment lost 2 bases and the J segment 4 bases; nucleotides outside the gene matches: 3. Written as DNA, the CDR3 is TGCGCCAGCAGCTTAGGACAGGGAGCAGATACGCAGTATTTT. The encoded protein is CASSLGQGADTQYF.

The rearrangement joins TRBV18 to TRBJ1-1, with 8 positions matching TRBD1. The CDR3 totals 14 residues. V lost 5 bases, J lost 4 bases, and 6 bases stayed unmatched. Germline assignment: CDR1 KGHSH and CDR2 LQKENI. The CDR3 loop is CASSGKQGGTEAFF. The CDR3 coding sequence is TGTGCCAGCTCAGGAAAACAGGGGGGCACTGAAGCTTTCTTT.

The chain has TRBV7-3 and TRBJ2-5; 7 bases align to TRBD2. V lost 1 base to trimming and J lost 3 bases; unmatched junction nucleotides: 5. The CDR3 is 15 residues long. The germline CDR1 and CDR2 sequences are SGHTA and FQGTGA. Here the CDR3 DNA reads TGTGCCAGCAGCTTAAGTGGTCTAGCGGAAGAGACCCAGTACTTC. This translates into CASSLSGLAEETQYF.

The chain recombines TRBV19 with TRBJ2-1; the D gene is possibly TRBD1 (7 bases). Per the germline V gene, CDR1 is LNHDA and CDR2 is SQIVND (reference sequence). This CDR3 has 14 amino acids. V dropped 0 bases and J dropped 9 bases, with 12 bases sitting between them. CDR3 sequence reads: CASSIEGTAGEQFF. The CDR3 DNA reads as TGTGCCAGTAGTATAGAAGGGACAGCGGGTGAGCAGTTCTTC.

The V gene is TRBV3-1 (or the pseudogene TRBV3-2), the J gene TRBJ2-1; D gene unclear. The V and J ends lost 0 bases and 5 bases respectively, with 11 bases between them. Per the germline V gene, CDR1 is LGHDT and CDR2 is YNNKEL (reference sequence). The CDR3 sequence is 15 residues long. CDR3 nucleotide sequence: TGTGCCAGCAGCCAAGATTTGGGCAGGCACAATGAGCAGTTCTTC. Protein: CASSQDLGRHNEQFF.